This T cell receptor (beta chain) emerged from a study of long-term antiretroviral therapy in people with HIV. Study-wide results and limits: HIV repertoires showed narrower CDR3 length ranges than controls. The clones with expansion before ART were dominant in the repertoire at all time points.

Details on this clone: Its antigen is currently unknown.

Runs used v3.0 of the immunoSEQ assay and were done at survey level. Repertoires were generated with immunoSEQ multiplex PCR, while TCRdb's copy carries only in-frame clones and drops some. The sample lists fewer than 30,000 clones, about 80% occurring once. There are 12 residues in the CDR3. Per germline, CDR1 MNHEY and CDR2 SVGAGI. Between the trimmed V and J ends, which lost 7 bases and 7 bases, there was a span of 11 bases. Every single participant having HIV got treatment inside the United States. The sequenced sample was unsorted PBMCs, obtained 0.7 years before starting antiretroviral therapy. This sequence joins TRBV6-5 and TRBJ2-1, with D unresolved. This sequence originates from a man aged 25-40 years with HIV. DNA of the CDR3: TGTGCCAGCACCCCCCCTTCGAATGAGCAGTTCTTC. It codes for CASTPPSNEQFF.